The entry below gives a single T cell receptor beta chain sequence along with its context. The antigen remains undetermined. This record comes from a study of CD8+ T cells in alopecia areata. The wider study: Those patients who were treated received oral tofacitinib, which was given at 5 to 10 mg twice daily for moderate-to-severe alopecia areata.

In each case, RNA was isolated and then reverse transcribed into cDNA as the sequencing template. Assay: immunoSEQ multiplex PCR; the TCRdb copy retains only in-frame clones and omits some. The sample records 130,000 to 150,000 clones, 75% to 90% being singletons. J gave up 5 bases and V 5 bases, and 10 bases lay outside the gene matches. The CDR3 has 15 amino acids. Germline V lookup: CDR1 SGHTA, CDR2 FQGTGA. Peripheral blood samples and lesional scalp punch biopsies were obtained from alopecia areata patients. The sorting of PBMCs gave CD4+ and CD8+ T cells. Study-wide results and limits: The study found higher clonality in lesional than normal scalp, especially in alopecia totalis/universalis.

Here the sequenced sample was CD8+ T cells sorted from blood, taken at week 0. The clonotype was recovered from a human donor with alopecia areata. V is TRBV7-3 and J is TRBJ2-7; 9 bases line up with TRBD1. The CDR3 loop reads CASSPTDTGGHEQYF. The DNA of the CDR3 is TGTGCCAGCAGCCCTACAGACACAGGGGGCCACGAGCAGTACTTC.